The entry that follows covers one TCR beta chain sequence. This record comes from a study of blood T cell repertoires in COVID-19. Study at large: There were acute and convalescent COVID-19 samples, and they came from the United States, Italy and Spain. PBMCs, B-cell-depleted T cells, or T cells provided the cDNA or gDNA that made up the material.

Germline V lookup: CDR1 LNHDA, CDR2 SQIVND (reference sequence). The CDR3 spans 14 residues. Trimming left V 5 bases short and J 2 bases short, with 10 bases between. Authors' processing steps: Amplification with reference gene primers provided the estimates of nucleated cell counts. TCRdb keeps only in-frame clones here, not all; method: immunoSEQ multiplex PCR. For V, J and clone size, that table is used; D and trimming come from the DNA. The data contain about 210,000 clones, approximately 90% of them seen just once; the ten biggest clones take up more than 0.95%. What was sequenced was peripheral blood. The chain carries TRBV19 and TRBJ2-1; D perhaps matches TRBD2 (6 bases). The clonotype originates from a man aged 25-45 years with acute or convalescent COVID-19. The CDR3 DNA sequence: TGTGCCAGTAGTTTTAGCGGCCCCTACAATGAGCAGTTCTTC. As protein: CASSFSGPYNEQFF.